Shown below are 14 T cell receptor beta chains from a single sample sequenced in a study of shared clonotypes between healthy human individuals. Libraries were prepared by immunoSEQ multiplex PCR; TCRdb keeps only in-frame clonotypes and omits some of them. The repertoire holds approximately 400,000 clones, with just over 95% as singletons. The specimen was memory CD8+ T cells sorted from blood. Subset defined: CD45RO+ cells pooled with CCR7-negative TemRA cells. Every receptor here comes from a man aged 25 to 40 in good health.

The V call is TRBV6-1, the J call TRBJ2-7, with D perhaps matching TRBD2 (5 bases). Germline CDR1 reads MNHNS; CDR2 reads SASEGT. The CDR3 is 15 amino acids. CDR3: CGSGFNMLSVYEQYF. CDR3 DNA: TGTGGTTCGGGGTTTAATATGCTGTCGGTCTACGAGCAGTACTTC.

The chain is built from TRBV7-6 and TRBJ1-4, with D uncertain. The CDR3 sequence is 13 residues long. Germline V gives CDR1 SGHVS, CDR2 FNYEAQ. V gave up 2 bases and J gave up 5 bases, with 6 bases separating them. The CDR3: CASSLFTNEKLFF. As DNA, the CDR3 is TGTGCCAGCAGCTTATTCACGAATGAAAAACTGTTTTTT.

The chain employs TRBV27 and TRBJ1-1; the D gene is possibly TRBD1 (6 bases). In germline, CDR1 is MNHEY, CDR2 SMNVEV (reference sequence). Trimming took 7 bases from V and 10 from J, leaving 19 bases between them. The CDR3 extends over 13 amino acids. The CDR3 DNA sequence: TGTGCCAGCAAGGGAACCCAGGGGCAGTCAGCTTTCTTT. This codes for CASKGTQGQSAFF.

The chain is built from TRBV13 and TRBJ2-7; D may be TRBD2 (5 bases). This CDR3 comprises 13 residues. V lost 3 bases and J lost 3, with 9 bases in between. Germline CDR1 reads PRHDT; CDR2 reads FYEKMQ (reference sequence). The CDR3 nucleotides read TGTGCCAGCAGCTTGGGAGTAATCTACGAGCAGTACTTC. It is translated as CASSLGVIYEQYF.

The rearrangement joins TRBV23-1 to TRBJ1-3, with TRBD1 matching over 7 bases. TRBV23-1 is identified as an open reading frame with a role that is uncertain. CDR3 length: 19 amino acids. J lost 1 base, V lost 1 base, and 13 bases had no gene match. DNA for the CDR3: TGCGCCAGCAGTCAATACCGGGACAGAAAAATTTTGTCTGGAAACACCATATATTTT. This encodes CASSQYRDRKILSGNTIYF.

The chain links TRBV28 to TRBJ1-2, with D uncertain. Trimming took off 8 bases at V and 5 bases at J, with 9 bases between the two ends. The CDR3 is 11 amino acids. The germline CDR1 and CDR2 sequences are MDHEN and SYDVKM. DNA of the CDR3: TGTGCCAGCCGGGCCTCGTATGGCTACACCTTC. Translated: CASRASYGYTF.

Worth noting for this clone: A junction end diverges from the germline sequence, so it may reflect a read error. The V call is TRBV5-6, the J call TRBJ2-6, with D perhaps matching TRBD2 (5 bases). The V gene's germline CDR1 is SGHDT and CDR2 YYEEEE. The CDR3 extends over 17 amino acids. In DNA, the CDR3 is TGTGCCAGCAGCTCTAGCAATAGTCACAAGTCGGGCCAACGTCCTGACTTC. The encoded protein is CASSSSNSHKSGQRPDF. Together with reference TRBV5-6 and TRBJ2-6, the CDR3 gives the full variable domain: DAGVTQSPTHLIKTRGQQVTLRCSPKSGHDTVSWYQQALGQGPQFIFQYYEEEERQRGNFPDRFSGHQFPNYSSELNVNALLLGDSALYLCASSSSNSHKSGQRPDFGAGSRLTVL.

The chain links TRBV5-6 to TRBJ2-3; 7 nucleotides line up with TRBD1. The CDR3 is 15 residues long. V gave up 2 bases and J gave up 0 bases; unmatched junction bases: 3. Germline V gene sequence: CDR1 SGHDT, CDR2 YYEEEE. CDR3 nucleotide sequence: TGTGCCAGCAGCTTTACACAGGGGAGCACAGATACGCAGTATTTT. Encoded protein: CASSFTQGSTDTQYF.

The V gene is TRBV28, the J gene TRBJ1-5, with 7 bases that match TRBD1. Germline-derived CDR1 and CDR2 are MDHEN and SYDVKM. This CDR3 spans 16 amino acids. V lost 1 base, J lost 5 bases, and 8 bases stayed unmatched. CDR3 sequence (DNA): TGTGCCAGCAGTTTATTGGTCGGGACAGTATATCAGCCCCAGCATTTT. Translation gives CASSLLVGTVYQPQHF.

The chain uses TRBV7-2 and TRBJ2-7, with TRBD2 matching 11 bases. CDR1 and CDR2 (germline): SGHTA, FQGNSA. The CDR3 is 15 residues long. J gave up 2 bases and V 2 bases, and 2 bases lay outside the gene matches. For the CDR3, the DNA is TGTGCCAGCAGCTTAATTAGCGGGAGGGCCTACGAGCAGTACTTC. Its protein product is CASSLISGRAYEQYF.

The genes are TRBV30 and TRBJ2-7, with 13 bases aligning to TRBD2. J gave up 2 bases and V 5 bases, and 3 bases lay outside the gene matches. Germline-derived CDR1 and CDR2 are GTSNPN and SVGIG (reference sequence). This CDR3 spans 14 amino acids. CDR3 sequence reads: CAWCTSGRAYEQYF. The CDR3 DNA follows: TGTGCCTGGTGTACTAGCGGGAGGGCCTACGAGCAGTACTTC.

The chain has TRBV14 and TRBJ2-3; 9 bases agree with TRBD2. V lost 8 bases and J lost 1; bases outside the gene matches: 19. Germline assignment: CDR1 SGHDN and CDR2 FVKESK. The CDR3 runs to 19 residues. As DNA, the CDR3 is TGTGCCAGCGGGGCGGCAACTAGCGGGTTCCCAGATGGCACAGATACGCAGTATTTT. This encodes CASGAATSGFPDGTDTQYF. The full variable domain, with the rest looked up from reference TRBV14 and TRBJ2-3, is EAGVTQFPSHSVIEKGQTVTLRCDPISGHDNLYWYRRVMGKEIKFLLHFVKESKQDESGMPNNRFLAERTGGTYSTLKVQPAELEDSGVYFCASGAATSGFPDGTDTQYFGPGTRLTVL.

CDR3 sequence (DNA): TGTGCCAGCGGGAGGGCTGCGGACACTGAAGCTTTCTTT. Protein: CASGRAADTEAFF. The chain employs TRBV28 and TRBJ1-1; D ambiguous. CDR1 and CDR2 (germline): MDHEN, SYDVKM. This CDR3 region has 13 residues. V lost 8 bases to trimming and J lost 3 bases, with 13 bases between them.

The chain uses TRBV5-6 and TRBJ2-4; possible D gene TRBD1, 5 bases. The germline V gene has CDR1 SGHDT and CDR2 YYEEEE. This CDR3 has 14 residues. Deletions cut 4 bases from V and 1 base from J, with 9 bases between. The CDR3 reads CASSHQGAKNIQYF. As DNA, the CDR3 is TGTGCCAGCAGCCATCAGGGTGCCAAAAACATTCAGTACTTC.